Sequencing of this TCR beta chain was carried out in a study of beta chain features in type 1 diabetes. Study outcomes and limitations: Type 1 diabetes patients had moderately but significantly shorter TCRB CDR3s in all four CD4+ subsets.

CDR1 and CDR2 (germline): GTSNPN, SVGIG (reference sequence). V dropped 1 base and J dropped 8 bases, with 11 bases sitting between them. CDR3 length: 12 amino acids. The isolated RNA, all of it, was reverse transcribed, so expressed TCRB transcripts were what got sequenced. Approximately 3.5 million reads was the average for naive, central memory and regulatory T cell samples. Using immunoSEQ multiplex PCR, the repertoire was profiled, and TCRdb retains in-frame clones only, with some absent. This repertoire shows about 150,000 clones, less than 10% found once; its top ten account for roughly 0.46%. This clone occurred many times. The target antigen is unknown.

The source of this sequence is a young man with type 1 diabetes. Sequenced sample: central memory CD4+ T cells from blood. V usage is TRBV30 and J usage is TRBJ1-2; D is uncertain. Here the CDR3 DNA reads TGTGCCTGGAGTGGGGTAGCTGGGGGCTACACCTTC. It encodes CAWSGVAGGYTF.